This TCR beta chain was sequenced for a study of regulatory T cells in long-lasting Graves disease. Specified time point: newly diagnosed GD, antithyroid drugs for less than 3 months. Isolated PBMC RNA provided the starting material for the TCR library. Blood from the periphery, nine milliliters in all, was drawn into EDTA tubes. Relying on iRepertoire HTBI primers and Arm-PCR of CDR3 regions, the team built TCR beta libraries. TCRdb re-derived calls from the multiplex PCR reads in MiXCR, one entry per CDR3 protein. Of 350,000 to 450,000 distinct CDR3 sequences listed, about 15% were seen once; the top ten hold approximately 16%. Study results and caveats: With persistent disease, TRBV28, TRBJ1-2 and TRBJ2-5 were the favored segments.

With regard to this clonotype: Its antigen remains unknown.

The germline V gene has CDR1 MNHEY and CDR2 SVGEGT. The junction had 9 bases not matched to a gene; V was cut back by 2 bases and J by 1 base. The CDR3 sequence is 19 residues long. These data were also filed under a second study, of T cells in Graves' hyperthyroidism and ophthalmopathy.

This TCR came from a woman aged 25 to 45 with Graves disease. The specimen was peripheral blood mononuclear cells (PBMCs), collected at new diagnosis, from a patient treated with antithyroid drugs. The chain is built from TRBV6-2 or TRBV6-3 and TRBJ2-2, with 11 bases that match TRBD2. The CDR3: CASSYRTSGRVMNTGELFF. Written as DNA, the CDR3 is TGTGCCAGCAGTTACCGGACTAGCGGGCGGGTGATGAACACCGGGGAGCTGTTTTTT.